Presented here are 26 T cell receptor beta chains from one specimen sequenced in a study of blood T cell repertoires in COVID-19. This table comes from immunoSEQ multiplex PCR, and its TCRdb copy is limited to in-frame clones, with some not included. Of some 360,000 clones in the sample, 80% to 90% were seen once. The sample consisted of peripheral blood. These receptors were obtained from a woman aged 60-75 years with COVID-19, enrolled during active disease.

The chain couples TRBV10-1 to TRBJ1-2, with 10 bases lining up with TRBD1. The J segment lost 9 bases and the V segment lost 0 bases, leaving 10 bases of the junction unmatched. The V gene's germline CDR1 is WNHNN and CDR2 SYGVQD (reference sequence). This CDR3 is 16 amino acids long. The CDR3 region is CASSESRGQGSLSYTF. CDR3 coding DNA: TGCGCCAGCAGTGAGTCGCGGGGACAGGGGAGCTTGAGCTACACCTTC.

This clone has a handful of counts. The chain combines TRBV5-1 with TRBJ1-4; tentative D call: TRBD1 (5 bases). The CDR3 is made up of 14 amino acids. The germline V and J ends were trimmed by 0 bases and 5 bases, with 8 bases remaining between them. Germline V gene data show CDR1 as SGHRS and CDR2 as YFSETQ. The CDR3 coding sequence is TGCGCCAGCAGCTTGGTTCCAGGGAATGAAAAACTGTTTTTT. This encodes CASSLVPGNEKLFF.

The rearrangement joins TRBV7-8 to TRBJ2-7; 8 nucleotides align to TRBD2. Germline V CDR1 and CDR2: SGHVS, FQNEAQ. J gave up 3 bases and V 2 bases, and 3 bases lay outside the gene matches. This CDR3 has 14 amino acids. The DNA for the CDR3 is TGTGCCAGCAGCTTAACTAGCGGAAACTACGAGCAGTACTTC. Its protein is CASSLTSGNYEQYF.

This clone appeared a single time. V usage is TRBV7-2 and J usage is TRBJ1-6, with a weak D call TRBD1 (6 bases). The V end lost 0 bases, the J end lost 1 base, and 7 bases lay between the germline ends. This CDR3 comprises 16 residues. The germline V gene has CDR1 SGHTA and CDR2 FQGNSA. The CDR3 coding sequence is TGTGCCAGCAGCTTAGCGAGGGGGTCCTATAATTCACCCCTCCACTTT. Its translation: CASSLARGSYNSPLHF.

The gene calls are TRBV6-1 and TRBJ2-2; unclear D gene. This CDR3 is built from 13 residues. The germline CDR1 and CDR2 sequences are MNHNS and SASEGT. Trimming took 1 base from V and 5 from J, leaving 5 bases between them. This chain's CDR3 is CASSEVRTGELFF. CDR3 DNA sequence: TGTGCCAGCAGTGAAGTCAGGACCGGGGAGCTGTTTTTT.

The chain recombines TRBV18 with TRBJ2-7; D gene unclear. Trimming removed 6 bases from V and 6 bases from J, with 21 bases in between. Germline-derived CDR1 and CDR2 are KGHSH and LQKENI. The CDR3 contains 15 residues. The CDR3 DNA reads TGTGCCAGCTCGGCTGGGCATGGTGGGTTTCCCGAGCAGTACTTC. Encoded protein: CASSAGHGGFPEQYF.

The V call is TRBV5-1, the J call TRBJ2-5, with TRBD2 matching 10 bases. The junction had 3 bases not matched to a gene; V was cut back by 4 bases and J by 3 bases. This CDR3 region has 14 residues. Germline CDR1 SGHRS, CDR2 YFSETQ. The chain's CDR3 is CASSVGLAEETQYF. The CDR3, as DNA: TGCGCCAGCAGCGTCGGACTAGCGGAAGAGACCCAGTACTTC.

The chain has TRBV7-2 and TRBJ2-2, with 10 bases that match TRBD1. The CDR3 runs 16 residues. The V and J ends lost 6 bases and 6 bases, in that order; junction bases with no gene match: 10. Germline CDR1 and CDR2: SGHTA and FQGNSA. The CDR3 region has the DNA TGTGCCAGCAGGCCCCCGGGGACAGGGGTATCCGGGGAGCTGTTTTTT. This sequence encodes CASRPPGTGVSGELFF.

The gene calls are TRBV5-1 and TRBJ1-4; D not resolved. Between the trimmed V and J ends, which lost 2 bases and 7 bases, there was a span of 12 bases. Germline values: CDR1 SGHRS, CDR2 YFSETQ. CDR3 size: 14 residues. The CDR3: CASSFSTSGEKLFF. The CDR3 DNA is TGCGCCAGCAGCTTTTCCACCAGCGGTGAAAAACTGTTTTTT. Based on the CDR3 plus reference TRBV5-1 and TRBJ1-4, the full variable domain is KAGVTQTPRYLIKTRGQQVTLSCSPISGHRSVSWYQQTPGQGLQFLFEYFSETQRNKGNFPGRFSGRQFSNSRSEMNVSTLELGDSALYLCASSFSTSGEKLFFGSGTQLSVL.

The V and J genes are TRBV6-5 and TRBJ1-2; a possible D gene is TRBD1 (6 bases). In germline, CDR1 is MNHEY, CDR2 SVGAGI. CDR3 length equals 15 residues. V was trimmed by 4 bases and J by 4 bases, leaving 16 bases between them. The CDR3 nucleotides read TGTGCCAGCAGTTCGACAGGCCCTCCCCCCTATGGCTACACCTTC. Its protein product is CASSSTGPPPYGYTF.

The chain couples TRBV4-1 to TRBJ1-5, with D maybe TRBD1 (5 bases). Germline CDR1 is MGHRA and CDR2 is YSYEKL. V was cut by 3 bases and J by 7 bases, with 16 bases left in between. The CDR3 spans 15 residues. Here the CDR3 reads CASSHGREGNQPQHF. CDR3 coding DNA: TGCGCCAGCAGCCATGGACGGGAGGGGAACCAGCCCCAGCATTTT.

CDR3 nucleotides: TGTGCCAGTAGTATAGAAGCAGGGATCTACGAGCAGTACTTC. Protein sequence: CASSIEAGIYEQYF. The chain has TRBV19 and TRBJ2-7; possible D gene TRBD1, 5 bases. Germline CDR1 is LNHDA and CDR2 is SQIVND (reference sequence). Trimming cost V 0 bases and J 3 bases, with 9 bases left between them. CDR3 length: 14 residues.

This chain uses TRBV29-1 with TRBJ2-1; D not certain. The CDR3 has 14 residues. Trimming removed 7 bases at V and 3 bases at J, with 16 bases between. The germline CDR1 and CDR2 sequences are SQVTM and ANQGSEA. The CDR3 protein is CSGGLLHDYNEQFF. CDR3 DNA sequence: TGCAGCGGTGGTTTACTCCACGACTACAATGAGCAGTTCTTC.

The chain recombines TRBV4-1 with TRBJ1-1; TRBD1 aligns across 8 bases. J lost 7 bases, V lost 1 base, and 8 bases had no gene match. This CDR3 region has 15 residues. Looked up from germline, CDR1 is MGHRA and CDR2 is YSYEKL. Written as DNA, the CDR3 is TGCGCCAGCAGCCAAGGCATCGACAGGGGTAATGAAGCTTTCTTT. Its translation is CASSQGIDRGNEAFF.

This clone was found a few times. V is TRBV18 and J is TRBJ1-6; 8 nucleotides align to TRBD1. Germline loops: CDR1 KGHSH, CDR2 LQKENI. Germline trimming cut 2 bases from V and 7 bases from J; bases unmatched to any gene: 4. The CDR3 has 15 amino acids. The CDR3, as DNA: TGTGCCAGCTCACCAAACAGGGGGGACAATTCACCCCTCCACTTT. Translating gives CASSPNRGDNSPLHF.

This clone turned up a few times. The J gene is TRBJ1-1, the V gene TRBV12-3 or TRBV12-4; D uncertain. V lost 5 bases and J 8 bases, leaving 9 bases between the germline ends. CDR3 length equals 11 residues. This CDR3 reads CASSTTTEAFF. The CDR3 DNA follows: TGTGCCAGCAGTACTACTACAGAAGCTTTCTTT.

In DNA, the CDR3 is TGTGCCAGCAGCCGCCGGGGAACGACTGAAGCTTTCTTT. Translated: CASSRRGTTEAFF. The gene calls are TRBV3-1 (or the pseudogene TRBV3-2) and TRBJ1-1; D gene ambiguous. From germline, CDR1 is LGHDT and CDR2 YNNKEL (reference sequence). With 4 bases removed from V and 5 bases from J, the gap between germline ends came to 11 bases. The CDR3 is 13 residues long.

The chain links TRBV2 to TRBJ1-4; D possibly corresponds to TRBD1 (6 bases). The V end was cut by 6 bases, the J end by 4 bases, with 24 bases between. This CDR3 spans 18 amino acids. Germline V gene data show CDR1 as SNHLY and CDR2 as FYNNEI. CDR3 sequence (DNA): TGTGCCAGCAGGAAGGGGGGGCTTGCGTGGGGCCGTAATGAAAAACTGTTTTTT. It codes for CASRKGGLAWGRNEKLFF.

V and J are TRBV9 and TRBJ1-1; tentative D call: TRBD1 (5 bases). Trimming pared 4 bases from V and 5 bases from J, leaving 9 bases between. In germline, CDR1 is SGDLS, CDR2 YYNGEE. The CDR3 spans 12 residues. CDR3 DNA sequence: TGTGCCAGCAGCAGGGGAGGAACTGAAGCTTTCTTT. Protein sequence: CASSRGGTEAFF.

CDR3: CSVFTGGENEQYF. The CDR3 DNA is TGCAGCGTTTTTACAGGGGGCGAAAACGAGCAGTACTTC. The chain is built from TRBV29-1 and TRBJ2-7; 9 bases map to TRBD1. Germline V CDR1 and CDR2: SQVTM, ANQGSEA. This CDR3 is built from 13 residues. Trimming at V came to 5 bases and at J to 5 bases, leaving 7 bases not matched to a gene.

The gene calls are TRBV19 and TRBJ1-1; TRBD1 matches at 9 bases. The J segment lost 3 bases and the V segment lost 6 bases, leaving 8 bases of the junction unmatched. Germline lookup yields CDR1 LNHDA and CDR2 SQIVND (reference sequence). This CDR3 contains 15 residues. The CDR3 DNA sequence: TGTGCCAGTAGGTCGGACAGGGGAGTTCACACTGAAGCTTTCTTT. As protein: CASRSDRGVHTEAFF.

The V call is TRBV3-1 (or the pseudogene TRBV3-2), the J call TRBJ1-4; 7 nucleotides agree with TRBD1. The CDR3 sequence is 14 residues long. CDR1 is LGHDT, CDR2 YNNKEL, per germline (reference sequence). V lost 3 bases and J lost 8; bases outside the gene matches: 6. The CDR3 loop is CASSQKGAQEKLFF. The DNA of the CDR3 is TGTGCCAGCAGCCAGAAGGGGGCGCAAGAAAAACTGTTTTTT.

This chain connects TRBV7-2 to TRBJ1-2, with D perhaps TRBD1 (6 bases). Germline loops: CDR1 SGHTA, CDR2 FQGNSA. The CDR3 has 14 amino acids. Trimming took 7 bases from V and 6 from J, leaving 18 bases between them. CDR3 in amino acids: CASTQQGWENGYTF. The CDR3 coding sequence is TGTGCCAGCACCCAACAGGGCTGGGAGAATGGCTACACCTTC.

The rearrangement joins TRBV27 to TRBJ2-7; D may be TRBD2 (6 bases). CDR1 and CDR2 (germline): MNHEY, SMNVEV (reference sequence). This CDR3 is 13 amino acids long. V gave up 8 bases and J gave up 0 bases, with 11 bases separating them. The CDR3 coding sequence is TGTGCCAGCGGAAGCGGGTCCTCCTACGAGCAGTACTTC. It is translated as CASGSGSSYEQYF.

This chain connects TRBV5-1 to TRBJ2-1; 13 bases are a match to TRBD2. V dropped 4 bases and J dropped 6; count of bases not matched to a gene: 4. This CDR3 is built from 15 residues. Per the germline V gene, CDR1 is SGHRS and CDR2 is YFSETQ. The CDR3 region is CASSQGLAGSNEQFF. CDR3 DNA sequence: TGCGCCAGCAGCCAGGGACTAGCGGGGAGCAATGAGCAGTTCTTC.

The chain uses TRBV27 and TRBJ1-1, with D tentatively TRBD1 (6 bases). The CDR3 is 19 residues long. Germline V lookup: CDR1 MNHEY, CDR2 SMNVEV (reference sequence). V was pared by 5 bases and J by 4 bases, with 29 bases between. The chain's CDR3 is CASSPLPLRGGGEGTEAFF. CDR3 bases: TGTGCCAGCAGTCCACTGCCCCTCCGGGGGGGCGGTGAAGGCACTGAAGCTTTCTTT.